This T cell receptor (beta chain) was sequenced in a study of shared clonotypes between healthy human individuals. CD45RA+ naive and CD45RA-negative memory subsets were separated from CD4+ cells. Study results and limitations: Sharing across four donors was highest in naive CD4 (roughly 5%) and lowest in memory CD8 (roughly 0.4%).

Several immunoSEQ 96-well plates shared each subset's DNA, each plate a replicate. Original processing notes: ImmunoSEQ output held junction-only sequences without quality scores, so filtering differed. Data came from immunoSEQ multiplex PCR; TCRdb stores just in-frame clones and leaves some out. For V, J and clone size, that table is used; D and trimming come from the DNA. Here the sample spans more than 900,000 clones, 75% to 80% being singletons. This clone was counted ten times or more. Its target is unknown. This clonotype was obtained from a man younger than 30 in good health. Some clones in this sample may be carry-over from other donors' samples. Specimen: memory CD4+ T cells from PBMCs. Regarding subset: CD45RA-negative fraction.

The CDR3 sequence: CASSLRRGRTEAFF. The CDR3 DNA follows: TGTGCCAGCAGTTTGAGAAGGGGGCGAACTGAAGCTTTCTTT. V and J are TRBV28 and TRBJ1-1; 7 bases match TRBD1. Germline trimming cut 3 bases from V and 5 bases from J; bases unmatched to any gene: 6. The CDR3 loop spans 14 amino acids. Germline loops: CDR1 MDHEN, CDR2 SYDVKM.